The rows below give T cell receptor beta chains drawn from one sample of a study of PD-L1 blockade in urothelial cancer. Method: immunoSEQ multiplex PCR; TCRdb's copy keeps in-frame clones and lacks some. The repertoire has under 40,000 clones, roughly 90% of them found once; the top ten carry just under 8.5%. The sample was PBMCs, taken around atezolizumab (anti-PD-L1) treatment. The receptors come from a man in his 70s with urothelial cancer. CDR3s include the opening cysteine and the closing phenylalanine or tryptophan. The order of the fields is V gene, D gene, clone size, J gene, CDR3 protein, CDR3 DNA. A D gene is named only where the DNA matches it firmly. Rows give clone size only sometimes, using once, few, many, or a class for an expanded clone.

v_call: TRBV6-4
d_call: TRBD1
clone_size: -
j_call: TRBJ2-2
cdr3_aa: CASRRTGGDTGELFF
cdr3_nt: TGTGCCAGTCGTAGGACAGGGGGTGACACCGGGGAGCTGTTTTTT

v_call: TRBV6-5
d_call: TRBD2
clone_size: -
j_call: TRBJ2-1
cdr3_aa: CASSYRTSGSNEQFF
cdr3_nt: TGTGCCAGCAGTTATCGGACTAGCGGTTCTAATGAGCAGTTCTTC

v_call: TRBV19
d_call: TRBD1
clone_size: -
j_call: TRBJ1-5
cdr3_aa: CASSISQGARSNQPQHF
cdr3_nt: TGTGCCAGTAGTATCTCACAGGGGGCGAGGAGCAATCAGCCCCAGCATTTT

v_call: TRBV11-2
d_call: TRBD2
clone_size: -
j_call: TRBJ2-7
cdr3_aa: CASSLSPSGSSSYEQYF
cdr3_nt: TGTGCCAGCAGCTTATCACCTAGCGGGTCGAGCTCCTACGAGCAGTACTTC

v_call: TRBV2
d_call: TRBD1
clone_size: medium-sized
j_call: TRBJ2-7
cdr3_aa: CASSEDRETSEQYF
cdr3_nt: TGTGCCAGCAGTGAGGACAGGGAGACAAGCGAGCAGTACTTC

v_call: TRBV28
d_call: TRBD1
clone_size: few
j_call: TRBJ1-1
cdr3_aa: CASSPFRGSTEAFF
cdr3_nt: TGTGCCAGCAGTCCTTTCAGGGGGAGCACTGAAGCTTTCTTT

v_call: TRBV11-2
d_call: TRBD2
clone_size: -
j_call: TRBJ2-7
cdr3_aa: CASSSRLAGGPYEQYF
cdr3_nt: TGTGCCAGCAGCTCTAGACTAGCGGGAGGACCCTACGAGCAGTACTTC

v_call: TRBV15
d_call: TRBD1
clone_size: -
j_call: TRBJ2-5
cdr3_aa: CATSREWHRGVQETQYF
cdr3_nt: TGTGCCACCAGCAGAGAATGGCACAGGGGGGTACAAGAGACCCAGTACTTC

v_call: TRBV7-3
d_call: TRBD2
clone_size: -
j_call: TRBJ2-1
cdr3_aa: CASSSGLAANEQFF
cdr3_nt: TGTGCCAGCAGCTCCGGACTAGCGGCTAATGAGCAGTTCTTC

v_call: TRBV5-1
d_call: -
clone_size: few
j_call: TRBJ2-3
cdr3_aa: CASSSLPGEDTQYF
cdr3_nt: TGCGCCAGCAGCTCGCTCCCCGGGGAGGATACGCAGTATTTT

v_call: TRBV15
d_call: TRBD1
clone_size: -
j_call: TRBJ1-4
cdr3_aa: CATSRATGGTNEKLFF
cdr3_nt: TGTGCCACCAGCAGAGCGACAGGGGGCACTAATGAAAAACTGTTTTTT

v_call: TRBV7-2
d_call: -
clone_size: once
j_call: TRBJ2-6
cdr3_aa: CASSLSASVISGANVLTF
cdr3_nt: TGTGCCAGCAGCTTAAGCGCTAGCGTCATCTCTGGGGCCAACGTCCTGACTTTC

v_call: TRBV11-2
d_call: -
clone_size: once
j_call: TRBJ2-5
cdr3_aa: CASSLERLQETQYF
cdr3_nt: TGTGCCAGCAGCTTAGAAAGACTTCAAGAGACCCAGTACTTC

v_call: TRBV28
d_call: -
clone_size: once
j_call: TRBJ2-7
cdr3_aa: CASSYDWADRLDEQYF
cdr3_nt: TGTGCCAGCAGTTACGATTGGGCAGATAGGCTCGACGAGCAGTACTTC

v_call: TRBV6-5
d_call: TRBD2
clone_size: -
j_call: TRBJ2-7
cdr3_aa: CASSPQSGRMYEQYF
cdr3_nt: TGTGCCAGCAGTCCGCAAAGCGGGAGAATGTACGAGCAGTACTTC

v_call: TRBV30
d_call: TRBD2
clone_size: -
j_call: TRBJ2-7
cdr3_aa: CAWTSRLAGVREQYF
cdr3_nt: TGTGCCTGGACGTCTCGGCTAGCGGGAGTTCGCGAGCAGTACTTC

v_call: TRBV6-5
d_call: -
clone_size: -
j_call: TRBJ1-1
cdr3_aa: CASSYRQDNTEAFF
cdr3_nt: TGTGCCAGCAGTTACCGACAGGACAACACTGAAGCTTTCTTT

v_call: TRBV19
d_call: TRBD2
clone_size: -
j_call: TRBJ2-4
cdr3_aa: CASKREGKNIQYF
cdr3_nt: TGTGCCAGTAAGCGGGAAGGCAAAAACATTCAGTACTTC

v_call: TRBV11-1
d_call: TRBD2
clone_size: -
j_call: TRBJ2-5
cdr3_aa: CASSRPLAGGETQYF
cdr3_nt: TGTGCCAGCAGCCGACCACTAGCGGGGGGTGAGACCCAGTACTTC

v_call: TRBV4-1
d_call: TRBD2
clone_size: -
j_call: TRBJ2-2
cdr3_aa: CASSMTSGMGTGELFF
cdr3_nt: TGCGCCAGCAGCATGACTAGCGGGATGGGCACCGGGGAGCTGTTTTTT

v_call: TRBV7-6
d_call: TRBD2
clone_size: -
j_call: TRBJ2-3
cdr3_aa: CASRLSLAGVGDTQYF
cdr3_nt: TGTGCCAGCAGATTATCACTAGCGGGGGTGGGGGATACGCAGTATTTT

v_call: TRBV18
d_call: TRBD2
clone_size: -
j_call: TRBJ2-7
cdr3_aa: CASSPQGLAYEQYF
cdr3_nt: TGTGCCAGCTCACCACAAGGACTAGCCTACGAGCAGTACTTC

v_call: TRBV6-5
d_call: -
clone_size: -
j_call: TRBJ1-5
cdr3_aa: CASKDSLPSNQPQHF
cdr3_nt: TGTGCCAGCAAGGATAGCCTGCCTAGCAATCAGCCCCAGCATTTT

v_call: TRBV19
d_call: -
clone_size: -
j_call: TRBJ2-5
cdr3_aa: CASSIGGLSQETQYF
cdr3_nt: TGTGCCAGTAGTATAGGTGGGCTAAGCCAAGAGACCCAGTACTTC

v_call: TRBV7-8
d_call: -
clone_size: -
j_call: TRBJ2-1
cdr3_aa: CASSLYGSNSYNEQFF
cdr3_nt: TGTGCCAGCAGCTTATACGGGTCTAACTCCTACAATGAGCAGTTCTTC

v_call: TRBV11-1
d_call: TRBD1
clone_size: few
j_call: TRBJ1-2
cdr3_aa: CASSSTGDGYTF
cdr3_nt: TGTGCCAGCAGCTCAACAGGGGATGGCTACACCTTC

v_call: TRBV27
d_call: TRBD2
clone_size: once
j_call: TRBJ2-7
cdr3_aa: CASSLRTSGRRYEQYF
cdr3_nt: TGTGCCAGCAGTTTACGGACTAGCGGGAGGCGGTACGAGCAGTACTTC

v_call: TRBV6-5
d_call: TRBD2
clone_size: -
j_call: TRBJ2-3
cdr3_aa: CASSFLAGGTDTQYF
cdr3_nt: TGTGCCAGCAGTTTCCTAGCGGGAGGCACAGATACGCAGTATTTT

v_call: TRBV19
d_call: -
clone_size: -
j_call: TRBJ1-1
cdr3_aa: CASSIGGGRGTEAFF
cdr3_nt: TGTGCCAGTAGTATAGGCGGGGGAAGAGGAACTGAAGCTTTCTTT

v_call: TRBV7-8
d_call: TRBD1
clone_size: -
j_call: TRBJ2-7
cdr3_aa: CASSRTGQYNYEQYF
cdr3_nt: TGTGCCAGCAGCCGAACGGGACAGTATAACTACGAGCAGTACTTC

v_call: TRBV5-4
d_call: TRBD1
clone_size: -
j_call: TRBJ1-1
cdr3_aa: CASSLNPTGAVNTEAFF
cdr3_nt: TGTGCCAGCAGCTTAAACCCGACAGGGGCAGTGAACACTGAAGCTTTCTTT

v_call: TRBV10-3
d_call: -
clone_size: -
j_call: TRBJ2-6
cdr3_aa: CATSLEVANVLTF
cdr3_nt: TGTGCCACCAGCCTCGAGGTTGCCAACGTCCTGACTTTC

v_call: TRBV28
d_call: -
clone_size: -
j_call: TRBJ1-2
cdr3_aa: CASSPGTLDYGYTF
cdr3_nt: TGTGCCAGCAGTCCCGGGACTTTAGACTATGGCTACACCTTC

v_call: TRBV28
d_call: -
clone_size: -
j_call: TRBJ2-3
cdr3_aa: CASSIGGRSVYF
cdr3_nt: TGTGCCAGTTCGATCGGGGGACGTAGTGTGTATTTT

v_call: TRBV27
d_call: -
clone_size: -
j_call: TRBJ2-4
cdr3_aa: CASRLTGRNIQYF
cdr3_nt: TGTGCCAGCAGACTGACAGGCAGGAACATTCAGTACTTC

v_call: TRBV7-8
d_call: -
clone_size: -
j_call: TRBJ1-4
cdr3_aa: CASSLLAGGTNEKLFF
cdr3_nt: TGTGCCAGCAGCTTATTAGCGGGGGGGACTAATGAAAAACTGTTTTTT

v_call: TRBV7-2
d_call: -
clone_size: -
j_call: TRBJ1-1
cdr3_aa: CASSVWGGTEAFF
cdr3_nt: TGTGCCAGCAGTGTCTGGGGGGGCACTGAAGCTTTCTTT

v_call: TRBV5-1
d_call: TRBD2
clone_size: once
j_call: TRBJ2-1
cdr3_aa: CASSWTSGRTANEQFF
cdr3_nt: TGCGCCAGCAGCTGGACTAGCGGGAGGACTGCCAATGAGCAGTTCTTC

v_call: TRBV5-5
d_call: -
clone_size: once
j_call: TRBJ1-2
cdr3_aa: CASSPDAGRGLGYTF
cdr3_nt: TGTGCCAGCAGCCCAGACGCAGGGAGGGGCCTTGGCTACACCTTC

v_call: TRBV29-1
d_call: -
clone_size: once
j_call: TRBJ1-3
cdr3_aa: CSVGSSGNTIYF
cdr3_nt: TGCAGCGTTGGGAGCTCTGGAAACACCATATATTTT

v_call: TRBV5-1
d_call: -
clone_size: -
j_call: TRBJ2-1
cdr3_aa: CASSSALRGELLF
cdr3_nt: TGCGCCAGCAGCTCTGCGCTCCGGGGTGAGCTACTCTTC

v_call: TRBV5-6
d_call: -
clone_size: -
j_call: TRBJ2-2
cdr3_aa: CASSTRSVLSGELFF
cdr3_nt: TGTGCCAGCAGCACCCGCTCAGTGTTATCCGGGGAGCTGTTTTTT

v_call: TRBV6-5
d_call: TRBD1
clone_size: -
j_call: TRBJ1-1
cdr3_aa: CASSSSQTGANTEAFF
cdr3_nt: TGTGCCAGCAGTTCGTCTCAAACAGGGGCGAACACTGAAGCTTTCTTT

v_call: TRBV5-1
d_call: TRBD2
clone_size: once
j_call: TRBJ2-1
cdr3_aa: CASSLGLAGAGEQFF
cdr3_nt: TGCGCCAGCAGCCTGGGACTAGCGGGAGCTGGGGAGCAGTTCTTC

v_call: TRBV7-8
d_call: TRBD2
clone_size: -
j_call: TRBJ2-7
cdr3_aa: CASSLALAGSDEQYF
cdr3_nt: TGTGCCAGCAGCTTAGCTCTAGCGGGCAGCGACGAGCAGTACTTC

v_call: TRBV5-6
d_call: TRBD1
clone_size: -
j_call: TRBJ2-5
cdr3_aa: CASSLGQGAGLGETQYF
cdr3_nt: TGTGCCAGCAGCCTGGGACAGGGGGCGGGTTTGGGGGAGACCCAGTACTTC

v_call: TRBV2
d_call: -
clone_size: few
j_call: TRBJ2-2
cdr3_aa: CASSVSGGRNTGELFF
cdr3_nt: TGTGCCAGCAGTGTATCGGGGGGCCGCAACACCGGGGAGCTGTTTTTT

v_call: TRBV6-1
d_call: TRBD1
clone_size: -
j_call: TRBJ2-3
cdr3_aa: CASSEAMGQGGQASTDTQYF
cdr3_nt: TGTGCCAGCAGTGAAGCGATGGGACAGGGGGGACAGGCCAGCACAGATACGCAGTATTTT

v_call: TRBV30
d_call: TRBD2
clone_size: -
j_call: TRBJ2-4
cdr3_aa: CAWSPGGAGGDIQYF
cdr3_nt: TGTGCCTGGAGCCCGGGCGGAGCGGGAGGGGACATTCAGTACTTC

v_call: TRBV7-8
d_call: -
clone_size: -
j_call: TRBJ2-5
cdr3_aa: CASSRGGQSQETQYF
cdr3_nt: TGTGCCAGCAGCCGAGGCGGGCAATCCCAAGAGACCCAGTACTTC

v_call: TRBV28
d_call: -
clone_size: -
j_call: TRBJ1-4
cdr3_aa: CASSLSGGTNEKLFF
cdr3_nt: TGTGCCAGCAGTTTATCGGGCGGGACTAATGAAAAACTGTTTTTT

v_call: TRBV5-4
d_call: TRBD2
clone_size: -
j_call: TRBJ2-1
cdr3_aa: CASSLPGLAGGSSYNEQFF
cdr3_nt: TGTGCCAGCAGCTTACCGGGACTAGCGGGCGGCAGCTCCTACAATGAGCAGTTCTTC

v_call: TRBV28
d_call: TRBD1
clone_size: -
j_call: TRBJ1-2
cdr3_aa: CASSFMSLPGQGYGYTF
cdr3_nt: TGTGCCAGCAGTTTCATGTCTCTACCGGGACAGGGGTACGGCTACACCTTC

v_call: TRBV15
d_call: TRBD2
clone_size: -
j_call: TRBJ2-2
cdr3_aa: CATSGSGWYTGELFF
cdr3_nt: TGTGCCACCAGTGGTAGCGGGTGGTACACCGGGGAGCTGTTTTTT

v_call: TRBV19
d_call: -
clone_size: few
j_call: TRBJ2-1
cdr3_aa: CASSISFLEGYNEQFF
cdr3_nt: TGTGCCAGTAGTATATCATTTTTGGAGGGGTACAATGAGCAGTTCTTC

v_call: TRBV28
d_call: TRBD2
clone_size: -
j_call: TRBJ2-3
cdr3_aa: CASSLLAGGLDTQYF
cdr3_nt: TGTGCCAGCAGTTTATTAGCGGGAGGGTTAGATACGCAGTATTTT

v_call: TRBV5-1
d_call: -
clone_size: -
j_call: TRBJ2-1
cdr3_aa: CASSLAGAGEQFF
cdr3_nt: TGCGCCAGCAGCTTGGCGGGAGCGGGTGAGCAGTTCTTC

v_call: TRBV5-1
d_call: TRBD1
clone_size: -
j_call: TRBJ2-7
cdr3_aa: CASSLAGTAYEQYF
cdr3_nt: TGCGCCAGCAGCTTGGCCGGGACAGCCTACGAGCAGTACTTC

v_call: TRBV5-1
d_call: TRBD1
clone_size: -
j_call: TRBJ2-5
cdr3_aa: CASSWGTGGETQYF
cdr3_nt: TGCGCCAGCAGCTGGGGGACAGGGGGAGAGACCCAGTACTTC